What follows are 3 T cell receptor beta chains derived from one specimen sequenced in a study of Tregs in tolerant kidney transplant recipients. Repertoires were generated with immunoSEQ multiplex PCR, while TCRdb's copy carries only in-frame clones and drops some. The sample consists of under 100,000 clones, 85% to 95% of them appearing once. Material for sequencing was CD8+ T cells from blood. The receptors stem from a human donor in good health.

The rearrangement uses TRBV30 and TRBJ1-5; D is unresolved. The CDR3 covers 15 residues. V was cut by 0 bases and J by 3 bases, with 12 bases left in between. In germline, CDR1 is GTSNPN, CDR2 SVGIG (reference sequence). The CDR3 region has the DNA TGTGCCTGGAGTGTAGACGGGGTTTCCAATCAGCCCCAGCATTTT. As protein: CAWSVDGVSNQPQHF.

The genes are TRBV7-9 and TRBJ2-7, with D possibly matching TRBD1 (5 bases). Germline V lookup: CDR1 SEHNR, CDR2 FQNEAQ (reference sequence). The CDR3 is 14 amino acids. Trimming removed 6 bases from V and 2 bases from J, with 14 bases in between. The CDR3 loop is CASSSRAAPYEQYF. In DNA, the CDR3 is TGTGCCAGCAGTTCCAGGGCTGCGCCCTACGAGCAGTACTTC.

The chain recombines TRBV7-2 with TRBJ1-2; D gene ambiguous. From germline, CDR1 is SGHTA and CDR2 FQGNSA. This CDR3 contains 14 residues. V was pared by 5 bases and J by 0 bases, with 10 bases between. The CDR3 here is CASSLSSTNYGYTF. DNA for the CDR3: TGTGCCAGCAGCCTTTCTTCTACTAACTATGGCTACACCTTC.